This TCR beta chain was identified during a study of CD8 T cells in ankylosing spondylitis. A few counts support this clonotype. Its antigen is unknown. The authors made TCR beta libraries by quantitative 5'-RACE with molecular barcodes. TCRdb analysed the 5' RACE reads with MiXCR anew, one entry per CDR3 protein. In the table there are around 340,000 distinct CDR3 sequences, approximately 22% of which are singletons. The germline V gene encodes CDR1 SSHAT and CDR2 FNYEAQ (reference sequence). V was shortened by 5 bases and J by 4 bases, with 15 bases between the two germline ends. The CDR3 consists of 15 residues. Study-level results: Peripheral blood samples showed relatively rare disease-linked clones, and these clones were CD8+. The study identified a TCR beta motif of several highly homologous variants that appeared characteristic of ankylosing spondylitis blood. Reports say disease-linked clones showed up significantly more in matched ankylosing spondylitis synovial fluid.

The V and J genes are TRBV7-7 and TRBJ2-1, with D unclear. Sequencing was done on a sample of blood, either unsorted or a sorted T cell fraction (not recorded which). This receptor was taken from a male donor with ankylosing spondylitis or in good health (not recorded which). In DNA form, the CDR3 reads TGTGCCAGCAGCCCGTCTACCCTACCTTACAATGAGCAGTTCTTC. Translating it yields CASSPSTLPYNEQFF.